These T cell receptor beta chains were read from a single sample in a study of T cell responses to AZD1222 COVID-19 vaccine. The assay was immunoSEQ multiplex PCR, and TCRdb's table has in-frame clones only and misses some. The sample lists about 120,000 clones, less than 95% seen once, with almost 5.5% in the top ten. The sequencing here drew on peripheral blood, taken on day 0 of AZD1222 vaccination. The receptors here all came from an adult in good health. The CDR3 runs from the conserved cysteine through the conserved F or W. D genes are given only for firm matches. A row's size may be missing; if present it is once, few, many or a size class.

>once|.|TRBV5-1|14|TRBJ2-5
TGCGCCAGCAGCTTGCAGGGCGGTAGAGAGACCCAGTACTTC
CASSLQGGRETQYF
>.|.|TRBV15|11|TRBJ2-7
TGTGCCACCAGCAGAAACGACGAGCAGTACTTC
CATSRNDEQYF
>.|TRBD1|TRBV30|16|TRBJ2-3
TGTGCCTGGAGCGAAAGAGACAGGGGAGGCGCAGATACGCAGTATTTT
CAWSERDRGGADTQYF
>.|.|TRBV29-1|13|TRBJ1-2
TGCAGCGTTGACACACAGGCGTTCGGTGGCTACACCTTC
CSVDTQAFGGYTF
>.|TRBD2|TRBV10-3|15|TRBJ2-1
TGTGCCATCAGTGATTCTAGCGGGAGAGGCAATGAGCAGTTCTTC
CAISDSSGRGNEQFF
>.|.|TRBV18|14|TRBJ1-2
TGTGCCAGCTCACCACCAGGAGGTTCTTATGGCTACACCTTC
CASSPPGGSYGYTF
>.|.|TRBV7-2|17|TRBJ1-2
TGTGCCAGCAGCTTAGAAGGTGTGTGGAAAGCTAACTATGGCTACACCTTC
CASSLEGVWKANYGYTF
>.|.|TRBV18|15|TRBJ2-1
TGTGCCAGCTCACTGAAAACTAGCTCCTACAATGAGCAGTTCTTC
CASSLKTSSYNEQFF
>.|TRBD1|TRBV7-9|13|TRBJ2-7
TGTGCCAGCAGTCCGGACAGGGCGTACGAGCAGTACTTC
CASSPDRAYEQYF
>.|.|TRBV3-1/TRBV3-2|15|TRBJ1-2
TGTGCCAGCACCCCTGGGGGGGCCCCTAACTATGGCTACACCTTC
CASTPGGAPNYGYTF
>.|.|TRBV5-4|15|TRBJ2-1
TGTGCCAGCTCCGGGACGAAGAGCTCCTACAATGAGCAGTTCTTC
CASSGTKSSYNEQFF
>.|.|TRBV5-5|15|TRBJ2-3
TGTGCCAGCAGCTTTACCCACCGTGGGGGAGATACGCAGTATTTT
CASSFTHRGGDTQYF
>.|TRBD1|TRBV28|14|TRBJ1-1
TGTGCCAGCAGTTTACCGACAGGGCTTACTGAAGCTTTCTTT
CASSLPTGLTEAFF
>.|TRBD1|TRBV6-1|12|TRBJ2-7
TGTGCCAGCAGTGAAGCGGGGACAGGGTTGGACTTC
CASSEAGTGLDF
>.|.|TRBV5-1|15|TRBJ2-2
TGCGCCAGCAGCTTGAGTAGCGACTTCGTCGGGGAGCTGTTTTTT
CASSLSSDFVGELFF
>.|.|TRBV27|14|TRBJ1-2
TGTGCCAGCAGTTTTAAGGGGGGCGCGAATGGCTACACCTTC
CASSFKGGANGYTF
>once|TRBD1|TRBV18|16|TRBJ2-6
TGTGCCAGCTCACCGCTGACAGGGTCTGGGGCCAACGTCCTGACTTTC
CASSPLTGSGANVLTF
>.|TRBD2|TRBV29-1|14|TRBJ2-3
TGCAGCGTTGAAGAGCGGGGGGTGGGAGATACGCAGTATTTT
CSVEERGVGDTQYF
>once|TRBD1|TRBV3-1/TRBV3-2|14|TRBJ1-2
TGTGCCAGCAGCCCCGGGACAGGGGCATATGGCTACACCTTC
CASSPGTGAYGYTF
>.|.|TRBV18|14|TRBJ2-3
TGTGCCAGCTCACCAACGGGGGGCACAGATACGCAGTATTTT
CASSPTGGTDTQYF
>.|TRBD1|TRBV11-2|15|TRBJ2-5
TGTGCCAGCAGCCCAGGACAGGGGGTGGGAGAGACCCAGTACTTC
CASSPGQGVGETQYF
>.|.|TRBV29-1|16|TRBJ1-1
TGCAGCGTTCCTCGCGGGATCGGGGGGATGAACACTGAAGCTTTCTTT
CSVPRGIGGMNTEAFF
>.|TRBD1|TRBV5-1|15|TRBJ2-1
TGCGCCAGCAACTCGGGACAGACCAACTACAATGAGCAGTTCTTC
CASNSGQTNYNEQFF
>.|.|TRBV7-2|13|TRBJ2-1
TGTGCCAGCAGCTTGGGGGAATTGAATGAGCAGTTCTTC
CASSLGELNEQFF
>.|.|TRBV18|17|TRBJ2-7
TGTGCCAGCTCACCTTTTCACCCTTCGGGCGCGGGCTACGAGCAGTACTTC
CASSPFHPSGAGYEQYF
>.|.|TRBV6-2/TRBV6-3|13|TRBJ1-6
TGTGCCAGCAGTTACGTGGGAAATTCACCCCTCCACTTT
CASSYVGNSPLHF
>once|TRBD2|TRBV24-1|14|TRBJ2-1
TGTGCCACCAGTGAACTAGCGGGAGGAACTGAGCAGTTCTTC
CATSELAGGTEQFF
>.|TRBD1|TRBV9|16|TRBJ1-2
TGTGCCAGCAGCCCCCGATCGGGACAGGGGAACTATGGCTACACCTTC
CASSPRSGQGNYGYTF
>.|TRBD1|TRBV10-2|15|TRBJ1-1
TGCGCCAGCAGTGATGGGGACAGGGCGAACACTGAAGCTTTCTTT
CASSDGDRANTEAFF
>.|.|TRBV10-3|13|TRBJ2-7
TGTGCCATCAGTGATTCTGGCCCGTACGAGCAGTACTTC
CAISDSGPYEQYF
>.|TRBD1|TRBV6-5|14|TRBJ1-6
TGTGCCAGCAGACAGGGGGCCAATAATTCACCCCTCCACTTT
CASRQGANNSPLHF
>once|.|TRBV2|14|TRBJ1-5
TGTGCCAGCAGTGAAAGAGGAACCCAAGGGCCCCAGCATTTT
CASSERGTQGPQHF
>.|.|TRBV9|16|TRBJ1-2
TGTGCCAGCAGCGCCCAACAGCTAAGCTATAGCTATGGCTACACCTTC
CASSAQQLSYSYGYTF
>.|.|TRBV19|15|TRBJ1-5
TGTGCCAGTAGTATAGAGGTCAGGCCGTCGCAGCCCCAGCATTTT
CASSIEVRPSQPQHF
>.|TRBD1|TRBV13|15|TRBJ2-7
TGTGCCAGCAGCTTAGGCCTAGGGACAGGGTCCGAGCAGTACTTC
CASSLGLGTGSEQYF
>once|.|TRBV28|15|TRBJ1-4
TGTGCCAGCAGTACCCGTTGGGGGGCTAATGAAAAACTGTTTTTT
CASSTRWGANEKLFF
>.|.|TRBV7-9|14|TRBJ2-3
TGTGCCAGCAGCTCCCCGGGGAGCACAGATACGCAGTATTTT
CASSSPGSTDTQYF
>.|.|TRBV5-1|16|TRBJ1-1
TGCGCCAGCAGCTTGGAAGGGGGGGCCATGAACACTGAAGCTTTCTTT
CASSLEGGAMNTEAFF
>.|.|TRBV25-1|14|TRBJ2-1
TGTGCCAGCAGACCGTTGGGGGGGCTGGATGAGCAGTTCTTC
CASRPLGGLDEQFF
>.|.|TRBV18|13|TRBJ2-7
TGTGCCAGCTCACCCTTGCCCCCCTACGAGCAGTACTTC
CASSPLPPYEQYF
>.|.|TRBV27|14|TRBJ1-3
TGTGCCAGCAGGGTGACATATTCTGGAAACACCATATATTTT
CASRVTYSGNTIYF
>.|TRBD1|TRBV6-1|15|TRBJ2-1
TGTGCCAGCAGTGACGTCAACAGGGGACCGGATGAGCAGTTCTTC
CASSDVNRGPDEQFF
>.|.|TRBV19|13|TRBJ1-2
TGTGCCAGTAGTTGGTCGAATCCCTATGGCTACACCTTC
CASSWSNPYGYTF
>.|.|TRBV9|13|TRBJ1-1
TGTGCCAGCAGCATACAGGTCGGCACTGAAGCTTTCTTT
CASSIQVGTEAFF
>once|.|TRBV6-5|12|TRBJ1-1
TGTGCCAGCAGTTACGGGGTAGGTGAAGCTTTCTTT
CASSYGVGEAFF